This TCR beta chain was identified during a study of radiation and T cells in renal cell carcinoma. The trim removed 4 bases at V and 6 bases at J, leaving 3 bases unmatched. Germline loops: CDR1 SGHRS, CDR2 YFSETQ. This CDR3 region has 13 residues. Overall study findings and caveats: Pretreatment tumor biopsies were lacking, so baseline clonotypes are unknown. Top tumor clonotypes rose in blood 2 weeks post-radiation, then contracted.

The time point denotes: baseline pretreatment blood. The treatment was: 15 Gy SBRT to primary tumor, nephrectomy 4 weeks later. TCRdb keeps only in-frame clones here, not all; method: immunoSEQ multiplex PCR. The sample records just over 95,000 clones, around 88% being singletons. This clone appeared once. Antigen unknown. The TCR comes from a man in his fifties with renal cell carcinoma. The sample was blood, taken from a patient whose treatment included radiotherapy and nephrectomy. The chain couples TRBV5-1 to TRBJ1-2; TRBD1 matches 10 bases. CDR3 loop: CASSKGQGHGYTF. The CDR3 DNA is TGCGCCAGCAGCAAGGGACAGGGGCATGGCTACACCTTC.